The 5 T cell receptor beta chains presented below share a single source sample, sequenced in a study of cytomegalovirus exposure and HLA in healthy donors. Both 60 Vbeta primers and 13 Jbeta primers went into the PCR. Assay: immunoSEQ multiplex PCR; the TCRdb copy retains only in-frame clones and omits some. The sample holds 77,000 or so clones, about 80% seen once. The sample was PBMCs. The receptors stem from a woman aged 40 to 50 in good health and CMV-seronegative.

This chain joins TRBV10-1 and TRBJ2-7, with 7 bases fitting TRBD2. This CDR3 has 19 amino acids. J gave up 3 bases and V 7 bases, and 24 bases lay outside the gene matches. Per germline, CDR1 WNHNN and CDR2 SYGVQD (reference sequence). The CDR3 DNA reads TGCGCCAGCATTCAGGATATCCGGACTAGAAAGCTCTCAAGCTACGAGCAGTACTTC. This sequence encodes CASIQDIRTRKLSSYEQYF.

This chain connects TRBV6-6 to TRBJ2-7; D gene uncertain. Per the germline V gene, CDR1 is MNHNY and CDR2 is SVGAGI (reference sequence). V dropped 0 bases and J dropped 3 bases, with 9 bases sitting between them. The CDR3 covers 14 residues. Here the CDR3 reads CASSYSISSYEQYF. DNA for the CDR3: TGTGCCAGCAGTTACTCGATTTCCAGCTACGAGCAGTACTTC.

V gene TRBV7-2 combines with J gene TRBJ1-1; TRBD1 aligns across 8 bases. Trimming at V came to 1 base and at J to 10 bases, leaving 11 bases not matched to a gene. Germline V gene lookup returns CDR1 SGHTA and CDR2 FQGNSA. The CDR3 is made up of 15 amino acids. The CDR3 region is CASSLVNGQGARAFF. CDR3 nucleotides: TGTGCCAGCAGCTTAGTAAACGGGCAGGGGGCGCGAGCTTTCTTT.

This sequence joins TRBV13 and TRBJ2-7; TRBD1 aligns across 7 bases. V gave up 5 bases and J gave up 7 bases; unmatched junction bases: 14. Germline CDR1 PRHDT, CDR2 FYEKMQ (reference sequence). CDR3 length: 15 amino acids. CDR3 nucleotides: TGTGCCAGCAGCCCTAATATAAAACAGGGGAAGGAGCAGTACTTC. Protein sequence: CASSPNIKQGKEQYF. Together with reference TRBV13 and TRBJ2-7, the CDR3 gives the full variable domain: AAGVIQSPRHLIKEKRETATLKCYPIPRHDTVYWYQQGPGQDPQFLISFYEKMQSDKGSIPDRFSAQQFSDYHSELNMSSLELGDSALYFCASSPNIKQGKEQYFGPGTRLTVT.

The CDR3 region is CASINTNGNTIYF. In DNA, the CDR3 is TGTGCCAGCATTAACACGAACGGAAACACCATATATTTT. The J gene is TRBJ1-3, the V gene TRBV6-6; D remains ambiguous. The V gene's germline CDR1 is MNHNY and CDR2 SVGAGI (reference sequence). The CDR3 runs to 13 residues. The V gene lost 7 bases and the J gene lost 4 bases, with 11 bases spanning the gap.